This T cell receptor (beta chain) emerged from a study of blood T cell repertoires in COVID-19 (dated by TCRdb to 2020 to 2022). Background for the entire study: Collaborator samples came from the United States, Italy and Spain and covered acute and convalescent phases of COVID-19. The material from the prospective study consisted of cDNA or gDNA derived from T cells, B-cell-depleted T cells, or PBMCs. Deeply sampled blood TCRbeta repertoires from subjects exposed to, actively infected with, or recovered from COVID-19 were included in the dataset. The repertoires were made available in a free public database intended to serve as a resource for research on the immune response to SARS-CoV-2. Samples came from the ongoing ImmuneRACE study (first 160 participants) plus 1,254 subjects from 6 global collaborators. A de-identified subject ID, COVID-19 status, age in years and sex were almost always included in the sample metadata. HLA class I and class II types, where available, came from metadata supplied by the sample provider rather than from assay-based typing.

In the prospective study, participants were roughly 18 to 100 years old, resided in about two dozen geographic areas of the United States, and were enrolled through a virtual design. In the prospective study, participants were assigned to cohorts based on the clinical history participants reported in a screening survey and a study questionnaire. Recovered participants in ImmuneRACE Cohort 3 were defined as having two consecutive negative NP/OP PCR tests, clearance from a healthcare professional, or resolution of symptoms. Each participant in the prospective study had whole blood, serum and a nasopharyngeal or oropharyngeal swab collected by mobile phlebotomists. Participants in the prospective study had the option to provide additional blood draws and questionnaires over an approximately 2-month period. Prospective study blood samples were shipped either frozen or at room temperature before DNA extraction.

Comments on this clone: This receptor's antigen is unknown. No qualities accompany the bases; no much larger clone lies one base away.

TCRbeta CDR3 regions were amplified from genomic DNA by means of the immunoSEQ Assay, a bias-controlled multiplex PCR. For the original study's pipeline: The number of nucleated cells in each sample was estimated from the amplification of reference gene primers within the assay. To quantify the absolute abundance of each unique TCRbeta CDR3 rearrangement, sequence reads were collapsed and filtered. For each sample, productive Simpson clonality was calculated as the square root of Simpson's diversity index over productive rearrangements. This is the immuneACCESS table as TCRdb keeps it, with only in-frame sequences that have V and J called. A part of the clones is gone; compared with another copy, unresolved V genes explain less than half, and the rest is unexplained. The D gene and trimming were derived from the DNA, and the V and J assignments and clone size from that table. The sample table holds some 150,000 clones, of which almost 80% were seen once. 2.5% to 3.5% of the sample belongs to the ten largest clones.

Study-level results and caveats: Clinical and demographic metadata were provided uncurated, with the amount varying by source and participant.

The CDR3 measures 18 amino acids from cysteine to phenylalanine. Just CDR3 DNA is preserved here, 54 bases in frame from base 1. Per the germline V gene, MDHEN is the CDR1 and SYDVKM is the CDR2. Clipping removes 2 bases from V and 2 bases from J, with 7 as the unmatched junction base count. The sequence came from a woman aged 45 to 65 who had recovered from COVID-19. Sequenced: PBMCs or T cells enriched from blood (not recorded which). This sequence uses TRBV28 and TRBJ1-6; 9 central nucleotides agree with TRBD1. The CDR3 here reads CASSLPDRGRTYNSPLHF. The sequence in DNA is TGTGCCAGCAGTTTACCCGACAGGGGGAGGACCTATAATTCACCCCTCCACTTT. Where the CDR3 stops, the reference TRBV28 and TRBJ1-6 genes take over; the full variable domain is DVKVTQSSRYLVKRTGEKVFLECVQDMDHENMFWYRQDPGLGLRLIYFSYDVKMKEKGDIPEGYSVSREKKERFSLILESASTNQTSMYLCASSLPDRGRTYNSPLHFGNGTRLTVT.